These 18 T cell receptor beta chains were all obtained from the same sample, sequenced in a study of blood T cell repertoires in COVID-19. Sequencing used immunoSEQ multiplex PCR; TCRdb keeps in-frame clones, though not all of them. Among 180,000 or so clones listed, roughly 86% were seen once. The sequencing sample was made of peripheral blood. Source of these receptors: an older man with acute or convalescent COVID-19.

This clone was detected a few times. V gene TRBV2 combines with J gene TRBJ1-4; D ambiguous. The CDR3 is 14 amino acids. Germline assignment: CDR1 SNHLY and CDR2 FYNNEI. The V end lost 3 bases, the J end lost 1 base, and 6 bases lay between the germline ends. CDR3 residues: CASSDSGTNEKLFF. The CDR3 DNA is TGTGCCAGCAGTGATTCCGGAACTAATGAAAAACTGTTTTTT.

The chain employs TRBV4-2 and TRBJ2-1; D possibly corresponds to TRBD1 (6 bases). Trimming pared 3 bases from V and 3 bases from J, leaving 15 bases between. The CDR3 is 16 amino acids. Germline CDR1 and CDR2: LGHNA and YNFKEQ. CDR3 region: CASSQQGRGLYNEQFF. CDR3 bases: TGTGCCAGCAGCCAGCAAGGCAGGGGCCTCTACAATGAGCAGTTCTTC.

The rearrangement links TRBV29-1 to TRBJ2-2; possible D gene TRBD2, 6 bases. From germline, CDR1 is SQVTM and CDR2 ANQGSEA. The CDR3 totals 14 residues. V lost 4 bases, J lost 0 bases, and 9 bases lay in between. CDR3 sequence: CSVVREPNTGELFF. The CDR3 DNA sequence: TGCAGCGTTGTTCGGGAGCCGAACACCGGGGAGCTGTTTTTT.

The V gene is TRBV4-3, the J gene TRBJ1-2; a weak D match, TRBD1 (5 bases). V gave up 4 bases and J gave up 3 bases, with 15 bases separating them. This CDR3 contains 15 residues. CDR1 and CDR2 (germline): LGHNA, YSLEER. CDR3 in amino acids: CASSPQGGGDYGYTF. The CDR3 coding sequence is TGCGCCAGCAGCCCCCAAGGCGGGGGGGACTATGGCTACACCTTC.

The J gene is TRBJ1-4, the V gene TRBV2; D unclear. Germline V gives CDR1 SNHLY, CDR2 FYNNEI. The germline V and J ends were trimmed by 5 bases and 4 bases, with 11 bases remaining between them. This CDR3 is built from 14 residues. CDR3 nucleotides: TGTGCCAGCAGTCGAGGCCAGAATAATGAAAAACTGTTTTTT. Protein: CASSRGQNNEKLFF.

The chain recombines TRBV2 with TRBJ2-5; 7 nucleotides agree with TRBD2. This CDR3 has 16 amino acids. V lost 1 base to trimming and J lost 5 bases; unmatched junction nucleotides: 10. Germline values: CDR1 SNHLY, CDR2 FYNNEI. The CDR3 sequence: CASSEERGHIGETQYF. For the CDR3, the DNA is TGTGCCAGCAGTGAAGAGCGGGGTCATATCGGGGAGACCCAGTACTTC.

This rearrangement joins TRBV28 to TRBJ2-2; D not resolved. Germline CDR1 and CDR2: MDHEN and SYDVKM. The CDR3 runs 13 residues. V lost 10 bases and J 6 bases, leaving 15 bases between the germline ends. The CDR3 region is CATYTLLPGELFF. The CDR3 DNA follows: TGTGCCACCTATACGCTTCTTCCCGGGGAGCTGTTTTTT.

This rearrangement joins TRBV5-6 to TRBJ2-7; D possibly corresponds to TRBD1 (6 bases). Germline CDR1 SGHDT, CDR2 YYEEEE. This CDR3 contains 14 residues. Trimming took off 6 bases at V and 6 bases at J, with 19 bases between the two ends. As DNA, the CDR3 is TGTGCCAGCACCACCCGGGACACCGAGGGCGAGCAGTACTTC. Protein product: CASTTRDTEGEQYF.

The J gene is TRBJ1-6, the V gene TRBV19; D possibly corresponds to TRBD1 (6 bases). Deletions cut 1 base from V and 7 bases from J, with 11 bases between. There are 15 residues in the CDR3. Germline CDR1 and CDR2: LNHDA and SQIVND (reference sequence). CDR3 residues: CASSIGTELNSPLHF. In nucleotides, the CDR3 is TGTGCCAGTAGTATAGGGACAGAATTGAATTCACCCCTCCACTTT. The complete variable domain, with remaining parts taken from reference TRBV19 and TRBJ1-6, reads DGGITQSPKYLFRKEGQNVTLSCEQNLNHDAMYWYRQDPGQGLRLIYYSQIVNDFQKGDIAEGYSVSREKKESFPLTVTSAQKNPTAFYLCASSIGTELNSPLHFGNGTRLTVT.

This rearrangement joins TRBV30 to TRBJ1-2; D not certain. Germline V CDR1 and CDR2: GTSNPN, SVGIG (reference sequence). The CDR3 has 17 amino acids. With 8 bases removed from V and 7 bases from J, the gap between germline ends came to 32 bases. The CDR3 nucleotides are TGTGCCGGTTGGCCGCGGCCAGCTGAGGCCGGGTGGAGTGGCTACACCTTC. It yields the protein CAGWPRPAEAGWSGYTF.

CDR3 amino acids: CASSEASGRPTDTQYF. CDR3 nucleotides: TGTGCCAGCAGTGAAGCTAGCGGGAGACCCACAGATACGCAGTATTTT. The genes are TRBV25-1 and TRBJ2-3, with TRBD2 identical over 10 bases. Germline CDR1 and CDR2: MGHDK and SYGVNS. Unmatched junction bases numbered 4, after V lost 2 bases and J lost 2 bases. The CDR3 is made up of 16 amino acids.

The chain couples TRBV6-1 to TRBJ1-5, with D possibly being TRBD1 (6 bases). The V end was cut by 3 bases, the J end by 8 bases, with 11 bases between. CDR1 and CDR2 from the germline V gene are MNHNS and SASEGT. The CDR3 totals 13 residues. CDR3 protein: CASSDYREKPQHF. Here the CDR3 DNA reads TGTGCCAGCAGTGATTACAGGGAAAAGCCCCAGCATTTT.

V usage is TRBV6-5 and J usage is TRBJ2-3; 9 nucleotides agree with TRBD2. CDR1 and CDR2 from the germline V gene are MNHEY and SVGAGI. The length of the CDR3 is 15 residues. V trimming: 5 bases; J trimming: 4 bases; junction bases outside the gene matches: 7. CDR3: CASSRTSDNADTQYF. In DNA, the CDR3 is TGTGCCAGCAGTCGGACTAGCGATAACGCAGATACGCAGTATTTT.

The chain has TRBV3-1 (or the pseudogene TRBV3-2) and TRBJ1-6; 7 nucleotides match TRBD1. The CDR3 extends over 14 amino acids. After removal of 5 bases from V and 8 bases from J, the junction contained 6 bases not matched to a gene. Germline CDR1 and CDR2: LGHDT and YNNKEL (reference sequence). DNA of the CDR3: TGTGCCAGCAGCTCCCGGGACAGCGATTCACCCCTCCACTTT. Its protein is CASSSRDSDSPLHF.

V usage is TRBV29-1 and J usage is TRBJ1-4, with D possibly being TRBD1 (5 bases). The length of the CDR3 is 13 residues. Germline V CDR1 and CDR2: SQVTM, ANQGSEA. The V and J ends lost 7 bases and 4 bases respectively, with 13 bases between them. The CDR3 here is CSGTGADNEKLFF. The CDR3 DNA is TGCAGCGGTACAGGAGCCGATAATGAAAAACTGTTTTTT.

The chain links TRBV14 to TRBJ2-7, with D perhaps matching TRBD1 (6 bases). Germline CDR1 is SGHDN and CDR2 is FVKESK. The CDR3 totals 18 residues. The germline V and J ends were trimmed by 0 bases and 4 bases, with 22 bases remaining between them. CDR3 protein: CASSQDARGPLYWYEQYF. The DNA of the CDR3 is TGTGCCAGCAGCCAAGATGCCAGGGGCCCCCTCTATTGGTACGAGCAGTACTTC.

The CDR3 DNA reads TGTGCCACCCCTTACAATGAGCAGTTCTTC. Translating gives CATPYNEQFF. This rearrangement joins TRBV24-1 to TRBJ2-1; D is undetermined. Germline V gives CDR1 KGHDR, CDR2 SFDVKD. The CDR3 runs 10 residues. V was trimmed by 9 bases and J by 4 bases, leaving 3 bases between them.

The gene calls are TRBV7-6 and TRBJ2-2, with 7 positions matching TRBD1. After removal of 4 bases from V and 6 bases from J, the junction contained 11 bases not matched to a gene. The CDR3 totals 16 residues. Germline values: CDR1 SGHVS, CDR2 FNYEAQ. This CDR3 is CASSSAQRQGAGELFF. Here the CDR3 DNA reads TGTGCCAGCAGCTCGGCCCAACGGCAGGGGGCCGGGGAGCTGTTTTTT. The full variable domain, completed using reference TRBV7-6 and TRBJ2-2, is GAGVSQSPRYKVTKRGQDVALRCDPISGHVSLYWYRQALGQGPEFLTYFNYEAQQDKSGLPNDRFSAERPEGSISTLTIQRTEQRDSAMYRCASSSAQRQGAGELFFGEGSRLTVL.